This TCR beta chain was sequenced during a study of T cell changes during pregnancy in multiple sclerosis. Measured with immunoSEQ multiplex PCR; TCRdb has only the in-frame clones, and not every one. The table lists approximately 90,000 clones, 85% to 95% of them singletons, with about 2% in the top ten. The V gene's germline CDR1 is PRHDT and CDR2 FYEKMQ (reference sequence). This CDR3 has 16 residues. V dropped 0 bases and J dropped 0 bases, with 11 bases sitting between them. The chain carries TRBV13 and TRBJ1-2, with no clear D. This clonotype was sampled from a female donor with multiple sclerosis, enrolled in a pregnancy study. The sequences come from peripheral blood, collected after pregnancy. CDR3 sequence (DNA): TGTGCCAGCAGCTTAGGGGGTAATCTAGCTAACTATGGCTACACCTTC. Protein sequence: CASSLGGNLANYGYTF.